A single sample is the source of the 25 T cell receptor beta chains below, sequenced in a study of vaccination and CD4 T cells after COVID-19. These receptors have no identified antigens. Treatment given: roughly nine-day PBMC culture with coronavirus spike peptide pools or control peptides (ViraFEST assay). Sequencing of cultured CD4+ T cell DNA used the Oncomine TCR Beta short-read assay. TCRdb reprocessed the PCR reads via MiXCR and lists one record per CDR3 protein. This sample has more than 10,000 distinct CDR3 sequences, with under 80% found just once. The sequencing input was CD4+ T cells from blood, cultured in vitro. The source is a human donor who had recovered from COVID-19.

The table lists this clonotype with a count of one. The chain employs TRBV7-8 and TRBJ2-3; D uncertain. The CDR3 totals 14 residues. Germline V gives CDR1 SGHVS, CDR2 FQNEAQ. V lost 7 bases and J 6 bases, leaving 17 bases between the germline ends. The CDR3 sequence is CASTDRAYMDTQYF. CDR3 DNA sequence: TGTGCCAGCACCGATAGGGCATATATGGATACGCAGTATTTT.

The chain has TRBV20-1 and TRBJ2-3; D is ambiguous. The CDR3 is 11 amino acids. The V gene lost 3 bases and the J gene lost 1 base, with 2 bases spanning the gap. CDR1 is DFQATT and CDR2 is SNEGSKA in the germline V gene (reference sequence). The CDR3 DNA follows: TGCAGTGCTAGCGGCACAGATACGCAGTATTTT. Its protein product is CSASGTDTQYF.

This clonotype was seen only a few times. CDR3 in amino acids: CASSLERTGGPPTF. Written as DNA, the CDR3 is TGTGCCAGCAGCTTAGAGAGGACAGGAGGGCCTCCCACCTTC. The chain combines TRBV7-9 with TRBJ1-2; 7 bases agree with TRBD1. The CDR3 spans 14 residues. After removal of 1 base from V and 13 bases from J, the junction contained 12 bases not matched to a gene. From germline, CDR1 is SEHNR and CDR2 FQNEAQ (reference sequence).

This clonotype turned up a few times. J is TRBJ2-5 and V is TRBV15; D unclear. Trimming removed 3 bases from V and 1 base from J, with 6 bases in between. Germline V lookup: CDR1 LNHNV, CDR2 YYDKDF (reference sequence). The CDR3 totals 13 residues. This CDR3 reads CATSRTTQETQYF. The DNA for the CDR3 is TGTGCCACCAGCAGGACAACCCAAGAGACCCAGTACTTC. The variable domain in full, with the rest retrieved from reference TRBV15 and TRBJ2-5, is DAMVIQNPRYQVTQFGKPVTLSCSQTLNHNVMYWYQQKSSQAPKLLFHYYDKDFNNEADTPDNFQSRRPNTSFCFLDIRSPGLGDTAMYLCATSRTTQETQYFGPGTRLLVL.

The chain uses TRBV20-1 and TRBJ2-7; D is ambiguous. This CDR3 comprises 11 residues. V lost 1 base to trimming and J lost 3 bases, with 4 bases between them. In germline, CDR1 is DFQATT, CDR2 SNEGSKA (reference sequence). The CDR3 here is CSARVGYEQYF. The CDR3 DNA sequence: TGCAGTGCTAGAGTGGGCTACGAGCAGTACTTC.

This clonotype was recorded a few times. The chain combines TRBV27 with TRBJ1-1; 7 bases line up with TRBD1. V shed 6 bases, J shed 5 bases, and the junction held 9 bases outside the gene matches. This CDR3 contains 14 residues. CDR1 MNHEY and CDR2 SMNVEV come from the germline V gene (reference sequence). CDR3 residues: CASRPHRGETEAFF. CDR3 nucleotide sequence: TGTGCCAGCAGACCACACAGGGGTGAGACTGAAGCTTTCTTT.

V gene TRBV28 combines with J gene TRBJ1-2; D uncertain. The CDR3 length is 11 residues. Per germline, CDR1 MDHEN and CDR2 SYDVKM. Trimming stripped 4 bases from V and 4 bases from J, with 4 bases between. In DNA form, the CDR3 reads TGTGCCAGCAGTTCCCTCTATGGCTACACCTTC. Translation: CASSSLYGYTF.

The chain employs TRBV4-3 and TRBJ1-6; D may be TRBD1 (5 bases). Germline V gene data show CDR1 as LGHNA and CDR2 as YSLEER. V was shortened by 6 bases and J by 6 bases, with 12 bases between the two germline ends. The CDR3 covers 14 residues. CDR3 bases: TGCGCCAGCAGTCCGAGACAGTTTAATTCACCCCTCCACTTT. Residues: CASSPRQFNSPLHF.

The genes are TRBV21-1 and TRBJ1-4. TRBV21-1 is listed as a pseudogene. The CDR3 runs to 13 residues. The CDR3 reads CASSLTTNEKLFF. CDR3 DNA sequence: TGTGCCAGCAGCCTTACTACGAATGAAAAACTGTTTTTT.

The chain carries TRBV27 and TRBJ2-3; the match to TRBD1 covers 9 bases. The CDR3 consists of 14 residues. Germline V lookup: CDR1 MNHEY, CDR2 SMNVEV (reference sequence). V shed 6 bases, J shed 4 bases, and the junction held 5 bases outside the gene matches. The CDR3 bases are TGTGCCAGCAGGCTACAGGGGGCGGCAGATACGCAGTATTTT. Translation: CASRLQGAADTQYF.

As to this clonotype: The junction differs from germline at one of its ends, possibly a read error. This chain connects TRBV6-1 to TRBJ1-2; TRBD1 aligns across 8 bases. The CDR3 contains 13 residues. The germline gives CDR1 MNHNS, CDR2 SASEGT. CDR3 amino acids: CASTRTGTYGYTF. For the CDR3, the DNA is TGTGCCAGCACTAGGACAGGGACCTATGGTTACACCTTC.

CDR3 bases: TGTGCCATTAAGCCGGGGGGATATGGCTACACCTTC. Translation gives CAIKPGGYGYTF. This rearrangement joins TRBV7-2 to TRBJ1-2; maybe TRBD1 (5 bases). The germline V gene encodes CDR1 SGHTA and CDR2 FQGNSA. Trimming took off 10 bases at V and 5 bases at J, with 14 bases between the two ends. The CDR3 has 12 residues.

This clonotype was observed once. The chain uses TRBV7-2 and TRBJ1-5; 10 nucleotides line up with TRBD1. Germline CDR1 reads SGHTA; CDR2 reads FQGNSA. The CDR3 length is 15 residues. Losses at the gene ends were 4 bases for V and 5 bases for J; bases not matched to a gene: 5. The CDR3 DNA follows: TGTGCCAGCAGCTCCGGGACAGGGGAGGATCAGCCCCAGCATTTT. This codes for CASSSGTGEDQPQHF.

The chain carries TRBV6-2 or TRBV6-3 and TRBJ2-3, with 7 bases that match TRBD2. Germline assignment: CDR1 MNHEY and CDR2 SVGEGT. V dropped 0 bases and J dropped 6; count of bases not matched to a gene: 6. This CDR3 comprises 15 residues. CDR3 bases: TGTGCCAGCAGTTACTCGAGCGGGAACCTTGATACGCAGTATTTT. Translation gives CASSYSSGNLDTQYF.

The chain is built from TRBV20-1 and TRBJ2-7; the match to TRBD1 covers 11 bases. With 1 base clipped from V and 2 bases from J, the junction kept 13 bases outside the gene matches. Germline values: CDR1 DFQATT, CDR2 SNEGSKA (reference sequence). The CDR3 runs to 18 residues. DNA of the CDR3: TGCAGTGCTAGAGTGGGTATTGGACAGGGGGCAAAACCCTACGAGCAGTACTTC. Encoded protein: CSARVGIGQGAKPYEQYF.

The chain employs TRBV5-4 and TRBJ1-2; D gene unclear. The CDR3 runs 13 residues. The germline V gene encodes CDR1 SGHNT and CDR2 YYREEE (reference sequence). Trimming pared 0 bases from V and 4 bases from J, leaving 7 bases between. CDR3 nucleotide sequence: TGTGCCAGCAGCTTGGCACAGTCCTATGGCTACACCTTC. This encodes CASSLAQSYGYTF.

As for this clonotype: The junction shows a germline mismatch at one end, possibly a read error. The chain recombines TRBV20-1 with TRBJ1-5; no firm D call. This CDR3 spans 12 amino acids. The germline CDR1 and CDR2 sequences are DFQATT and SNEGSKA (reference sequence). The CDR3 DNA reads TGTGCCAACGGGCCAGACCTGGTGCCCCAGCATTTT. Translated, it gives CANGPDLVPQHF.

This clonotype was detected only a few times. The CDR3 reads CASRKGLQPQHF. In DNA form, the CDR3 reads TGTGCCAGTAGGAAGGGGTTGCAGCCCCAGCATTTT. The gene calls are TRBV19 and TRBJ1-5, with D possibly matching TRBD1 (5 bases). The CDR3 contains 12 residues. Trimming took off 6 bases at V and 7 bases at J, with 10 bases between the two ends. The germline CDR1 and CDR2 sequences are LNHDA and SQIVND (reference sequence). Drawing the rest from reference TRBV19 and TRBJ1-5, the complete variable domain is DGGITQSPKYLFRKEGQNVTLSCEQNLNHDAMYWYRQDPGQGLRLIYYSQIVNDFQKGDIAEGYSVSREKKESFPLTVTSAQKNPTAFYLCASRKGLQPQHFGDGTRLSIL.

This clonotype was seen a handful of times. This chain links TRBV20-1 with TRBJ1-2; D remains unclear. The ends were cut back, 3 bases at V and 3 bases at J, with 14 bases in the middle. The CDR3 is 14 residues long. CDR1 and CDR2 (germline): DFQATT, SNEGSKA (reference sequence). CDR3 sequence: CSARASGLDYGYTF. CDR3 coding DNA: TGCAGTGCTAGGGCCAGTGGATTGGACTATGGCTACACCTTC.

This clonotype was detected only a few times. This chain links TRBV24-1 with TRBJ2-2; the D call may be TRBD1 or TRBD2 (6 bases each). Per germline, CDR1 KGHDR and CDR2 SFDVKD. The CDR3 length is 15 residues. The germline V and J ends were trimmed by 6 bases and 5 bases, with 15 bases remaining between them. This chain's CDR3 is CATSRTGAGTGELFF. DNA of the CDR3: TGTGCCACCAGTCGGACGGGGGCAGGTACCGGGGAGCTGTTTTTT.

This clonotype was detected a few times. In DNA, the CDR3 is TGTGCCAGTAGCAACTCGGACAGACCCCACGAGCAGTACTTC. Translating it yields CASSNSDRPHEQYF. The V and J genes are TRBV19 and TRBJ2-7, with D possibly TRBD1 on 6 matching bases. Trimming left V 6 bases short and J 5 bases short, with 17 bases between. CDR3 length: 14 residues. Germline loops: CDR1 LNHDA, CDR2 SQIVND (reference sequence).

This chain connects TRBV7-8 to TRBJ2-7; 7 positions agree with TRBD2. Germline V gives CDR1 SGHVS, CDR2 FQNEAQ. This CDR3 region has 13 residues. The V gene end was trimmed by 10 bases and the J gene end by 6 bases; junction bases not matched to a gene: 12. The CDR3 nucleotides read TGTGCCACCCAAGCGGGGCCCGCCGGCGAGCAGTACTTC. This sequence encodes CATQAGPAGEQYF.

The gene calls are TRBV5-5 and TRBJ2-5, with a tentative D call TRBD1 (6 bases). V lost 4 bases to trimming and J lost 6 bases, with 13 bases between them. Germline V lookup: CDR1 SGHKS, CDR2 YYEKEE (reference sequence). The CDR3 runs to 13 residues. CDR3 nucleotide sequence: TGTGCCAGCAGCCGGGACACACGACAGACCCAGTACTTC. Residues: CASSRDTRQTQYF.

CDR3 loop: CATSDLAPTEKNTEAFF. The CDR3, as DNA: TGTGCCACCAGTGATTTAGCCCCGACAGAGAAGAACACTGAAGCTTTCTTT. V gene TRBV24-1 combines with J gene TRBJ1-1; D might be TRBD1 (5 bases). Deletions cut 1 base from V and 1 base from J, with 15 bases between. The CDR3 is made up of 17 amino acids. Germline CDR1 KGHDR, CDR2 SFDVKD.

The J gene is TRBJ2-7, the V gene TRBV11-3; D is possibly TRBD2 (5 bases). Trimming removed 1 base at V and 3 bases at J, with 10 bases between. The CDR3 has 14 amino acids. CDR1 is SGHNT, CDR2 YENEEA, per germline. CDR3 coding DNA: TGTGCCAGCAGCTTAGGAGGGAATTTCTACGAGCAGTACTTC. This translates into CASSLGGNFYEQYF.